A single TCR beta chain is shown here with its context. Its antigen remains unidentified. These data are taken from a study of T cell repertoires in cytomegalovirus infection. MiXCR was run by TCRdb on the reads, yielding one entry per CDR3 protein. The table includes hundreds of thousands of distinct CDR3 sequences, approximately 30% detected once. This sample comprised cultured CD8+ T cells from PBMCs, obtained from culture after CMV antigen stimulation. The TCR was taken from a human donor in good health (CMV status not recorded). Some clones in this sample may be carry-over from other donors' samples.

Here the CDR3 DNA reads TGTGCCAGCAGCTTAATTTTACGCCGTGGAAACACCATATATTTT. This codes for CASSLILRRGNTIYF. The chain recombines TRBV7-9 with TRBJ1-3; D not resolved. From germline, CDR1 is SEHNR and CDR2 FQNEAQ (reference sequence). The germline V and J ends were trimmed by 2 bases and 3 bases, with 11 bases remaining between them. This CDR3 is built from 15 residues.